Sequencing of this T cell receptor (beta chain) was carried out in a study of cytomegalovirus exposure and HLA in healthy donors. General study results and limits: Presence/absence results assume similar sequencing depth per donor, which may not hold. An Asian-associated ancestry cluster reportedly showed fewer N-insertions than the approximately 650-donor mean in a later analysis.

Details on this clone: Its antigen is as yet unknown.

The PCR contained 60 Vbeta and 13 Jbeta primers. TCRdb's table, derived via immunoSEQ multiplex PCR, lists solely in-frame clones and lacks some. The sample consists of about 89,000 clones, around two thirds of them appearing once. This CDR3 contains 16 residues. Germline V gene data show CDR1 as SGHRS and CDR2 as YFSETQ. Trimming removed 3 bases from V and 5 bases from J; junction bases left unmatched: 12. Source material: PBMCs. The receptor comes from a male donor in good health and CMV-seronegative. The chain links TRBV5-1 to TRBJ2-5; 8 bases match TRBD2. CDR3 DNA: TGCGCCAGCAGCTCCGGACTAGCCCTCCCCGAGGAGACCCAGTACTTC. It yields the protein CASSSGLALPEETQYF.